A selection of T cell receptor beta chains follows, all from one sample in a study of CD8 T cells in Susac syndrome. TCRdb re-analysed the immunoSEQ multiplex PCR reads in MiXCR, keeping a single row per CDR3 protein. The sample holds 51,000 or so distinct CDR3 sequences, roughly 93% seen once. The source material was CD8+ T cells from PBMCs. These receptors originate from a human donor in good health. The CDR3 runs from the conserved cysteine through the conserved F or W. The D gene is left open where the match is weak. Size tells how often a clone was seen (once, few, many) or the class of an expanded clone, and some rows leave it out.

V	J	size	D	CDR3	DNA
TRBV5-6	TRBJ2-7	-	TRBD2	CASSWTMTSGRINEQYF	TGTGCCAGCAGCTGGACTATGACTAGCGGGAGGATCAACGAGCAGTACTTC
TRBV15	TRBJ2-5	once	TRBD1	CATSRGGDREETQYF	TGTGCCACCAGCAGAGGAGGTGACAGGGAGGAGACCCAGTACTTC
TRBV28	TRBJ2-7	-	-	CASSHPPYEQYF	TGTGCCAGCAGTCACCCTCCCTACGAGCAGTACTTC
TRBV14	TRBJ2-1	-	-	CASSQGREQFF	TGTGCCAGCAGCCAGGGGCGTGAGCAGTTCTTC
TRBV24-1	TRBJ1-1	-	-	CATSDSTLVGEAFF	TGTGCCACCAGTGACTCAACACTGGTCGGGGAAGCTTTCTTT
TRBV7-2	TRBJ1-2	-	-	CASSPDSGANYGYTF	TGTGCCAGCAGCCCCGATTCGGGGGCGAACTATGGCTACACCTTC
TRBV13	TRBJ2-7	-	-	CASSSQGIRYEQYF	TGTGCCAGCAGCTCCCAGGGAATCCGCTACGAGCAGTACTTC
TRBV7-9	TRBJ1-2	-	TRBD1	CASSPDAGTGVSGYTF	TGTGCCAGCAGCCCAGACGCCGGGACAGGGGTGTCTGGCTACACCTTC
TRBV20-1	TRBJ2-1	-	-	CSAPKERASYNEQFF	TGCAGTGCCCCGAAGGAGCGGGCGTCCTACAATGAGCAGTTCTTC
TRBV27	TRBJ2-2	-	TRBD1	CASSILQGWGELFF	TGTGCCAGCAGTATCCTACAGGGGTGGGGGGAGCTGTTTTTT
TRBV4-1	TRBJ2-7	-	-	CASSQIGDLHEQYF	TGCGCCAGCAGCCAGATAGGAGACCTCCACGAGCAGTACTTC
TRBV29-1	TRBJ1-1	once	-	CSAGLGSTEAFF	TGCAGCGCGGGACTTGGAAGCACTGAAGCTTTCTTT
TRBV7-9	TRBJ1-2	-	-	CASSPDRNYGYTF	TGTGCCAGCAGCCCTGACCGAAACTATGGCTACACCTTC
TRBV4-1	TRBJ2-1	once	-	CASSQGVNEQFF	TGCGCCAGCAGCCAAGGTGTGAATGAGCAGTTCTTC
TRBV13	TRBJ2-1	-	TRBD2	CASSIGGGRDEQFF	TGTGCCAGCAGCATAGGCGGGGGGCGCGATGAGCAGTTCTTC
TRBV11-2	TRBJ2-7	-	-	CASSPQMEYEQYF	TGTGCCAGCAGCCCCCAGATGGAATACGAGCAGTACTTC
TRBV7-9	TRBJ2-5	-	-	CASSPHGQETQYF	TGTGCCAGCAGCCCACATGGGCAAGAGACCCAGTACTTC
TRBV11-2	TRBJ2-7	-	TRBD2	CASSYSGRGAYEQYF	TGTGCCAGCAGTTATAGCGGGAGAGGAGCCTACGAGCAGTACTTC
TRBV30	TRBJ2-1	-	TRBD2	CAWSVASGAYNEQFF	TGTGCCTGGAGTGTAGCTAGCGGAGCCTACAATGAGCAGTTCTTC
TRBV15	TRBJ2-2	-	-	CATSSGGDTGELFF	TGTGCCACCAGCAGCGGTGGGGACACCGGGGAGCTGTTTTTT
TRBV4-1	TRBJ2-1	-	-	CASSLLDNEQFF	TGCGCCAGCAGCCTCCTAGACAATGAGCAGTTCTTC
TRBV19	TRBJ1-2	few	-	CASSMGQLYGYTF	TGTGCCAGTAGTATGGGCCAGTTGTATGGCTACACCTTC
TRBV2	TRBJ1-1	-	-	CASSMDRNTEAFF	TGTGCCAGCAGTATGGACAGGAACACTGAAGCTTTCTTT
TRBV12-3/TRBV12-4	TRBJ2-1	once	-	CASSLGTGSEQFF	TGTGCCAGCAGTTTAGGAACGGGGAGTGAGCAGTTCTTC